The clone carrying this TCR beta chain was counted a single time. The protocol was immunoSEQ multiplex PCR, while the TCRdb copy is restricted to in-frame clones and leaves out a portion. The sample yields about 19,000 clones, about 93% seen once. This sample was included in a study of T cells in localized non-small cell lung cancer. Trimming removed 1 base from V and 5 bases from J; junction bases left unmatched: 6. Germline V lookup: CDR1 SGHTS, CDR2 YDEGEE. This CDR3 has 15 amino acids. This sequence originates from a male donor aged 60 or over with stage I squamous cell lung carcinoma. The source was peripheral blood, collected before any cancer treatment. The genes are TRBV5-8 and TRBJ1-5; the match to TRBD1 covers 7 bases. The CDR3 bases are TGTGCCAGCAGCTTGTACAGGGGATCTCATCAGCCCCAGCATTTT. Its protein is CASSLYRGSHQPQHF.